This T cell receptor beta chain was retrieved from a study of blood T cell repertoires in COVID-19. Some clones are missing from TCRdb's copy, which holds only in-frame ones; the method was immunoSEQ multiplex PCR. The sample lists tens of thousands of clones, 90% occurring once. CDR1 is MDHEN, CDR2 SYDVKM, per germline. The CDR3 is 19 residues long. J was trimmed by 4 bases and V by 3 bases; bases with no gene match: 18. Material: peripheral blood. The chain uses TRBV28 and TRBJ2-3; 8 bases are shared with TRBD2. The origin of this receptor is a human donor in a cohort sampled during active COVID-19. The DNA for the CDR3 is TGTGCCAGCAGTTTGTCCTTGTTCGCGGGAGGTGGGGAGGCAGATACGCAGTATTTT. This encodes CASSLSLFAGGGEADTQYF.